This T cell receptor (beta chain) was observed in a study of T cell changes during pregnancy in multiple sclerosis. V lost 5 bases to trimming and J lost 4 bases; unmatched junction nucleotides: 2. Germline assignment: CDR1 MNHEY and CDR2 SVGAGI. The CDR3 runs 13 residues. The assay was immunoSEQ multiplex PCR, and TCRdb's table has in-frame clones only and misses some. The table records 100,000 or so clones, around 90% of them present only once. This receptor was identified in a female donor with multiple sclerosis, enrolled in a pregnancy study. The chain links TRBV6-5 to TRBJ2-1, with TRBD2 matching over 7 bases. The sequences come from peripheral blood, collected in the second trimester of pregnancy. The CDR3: CASSPGGYNEQFF. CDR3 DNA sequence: TGTGCCAGCAGTCCCGGGGGGTACAATGAGCAGTTCTTC.